This T cell receptor beta chain was recovered during a study of post-analysis software for immune sequencing data. Study in general: Several disease courses (relapsing-remitting, secondary progressive and progressive-relapsing) of multiple sclerosis were included.

Study-wide results and caveats: In multiple sclerosis, normalized Chao1 diversity was significantly below that of controls.

As regards this clonotype: The target antigen is unknown.

TCR beta cDNA libraries included unique molecular identifiers. TCRdb re-derived calls from the PCR reads in MiXCR, one entry per CDR3 protein. This sample has 740,000 or so distinct CDR3 sequences, with approximately 53% found just once. The sequencing input was blood. The TCR originated in a girl under 18 with multiple sclerosis.

This CDR3 reads CAIRGGQGDTGELFF. The CDR3 DNA sequence: TGTGCCATCAGGGGCGGACAGGGAGACACCGGGGAGCTGTTTTTT. The rearrangement links TRBV10-3 to TRBJ2-2; 8 nucleotides match TRBD1. CDR1 and CDR2 from the germline V gene are ENHRY and SYGVKD. The CDR3 spans 15 residues. V shed 6 bases, J shed 3 bases, and the junction held 6 bases outside the gene matches.